What follows is one T cell receptor (beta chain) and its context. What it recognizes is unknown. The data originate from a study of monozygotic twins with inflammatory bowel disease. Study results and limitations: Clonotype overlap with others was lower in IBD patients than in healthy twins, a difference that was greatest with disease activity.

Nested PCRs (approximately 17 and 9 cycles, two total) were applied to TCRalpha and TCRbeta cDNA. TCRdb reprocessed the 5' RACE reads, with one entry per CDR3 protein and no DNA. The listing records 440,000 or so distinct CDR3 sequences. Input material: blood. This sequence originates from a human donor with ulcerative colitis or Crohn's disease, or a healthy co-twin of an affected twin (not recorded which).

CDR3: CASSDQGKLGDTQYF. The chain has TRBV3-1 and TRBJ2-3; the D call of TRBD1 rests on TCRdb alone, since no DNA is present to check it. The CDR3 has 15 residues. The germline V gene has CDR1 LGHDT and CDR2 YNNKEL (reference sequence).